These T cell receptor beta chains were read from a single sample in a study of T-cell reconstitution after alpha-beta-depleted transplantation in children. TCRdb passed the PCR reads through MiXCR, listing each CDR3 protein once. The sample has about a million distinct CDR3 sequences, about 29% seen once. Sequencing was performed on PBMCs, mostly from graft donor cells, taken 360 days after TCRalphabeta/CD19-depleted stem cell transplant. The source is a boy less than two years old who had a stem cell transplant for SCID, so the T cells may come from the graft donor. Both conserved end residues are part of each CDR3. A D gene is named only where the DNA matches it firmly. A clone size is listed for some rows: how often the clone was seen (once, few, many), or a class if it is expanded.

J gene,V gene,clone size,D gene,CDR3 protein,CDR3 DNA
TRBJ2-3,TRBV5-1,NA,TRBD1,CASSTGTGASTDTQYF,TGCGCCAGCAGCACCGGGACAGGGGCTTCCACAGATACGCAGTATTTT
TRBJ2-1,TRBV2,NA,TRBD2,CASIKEGLAGNEQFF,TGTGCCAGCATCAAAGAGGGACTAGCAGGGAATGAGCAGTTCTTC
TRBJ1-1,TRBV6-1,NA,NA,CASSVHGRVYTEAFF,TGTGCCAGCAGTGTTCACGGCAGGGTGTACACTGAAGCTTTCTTT
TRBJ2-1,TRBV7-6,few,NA,CASSLRDPPYNEQFF,TGTGCCAGCAGCTTGAGGGACCCCCCCTACAATGAGCAGTTCTTC
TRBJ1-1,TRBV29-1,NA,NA,CSALGLGVTEAFF,TGCAGCGCCCTCGGCCTGGGGGTCACTGAAGCTTTCTTT
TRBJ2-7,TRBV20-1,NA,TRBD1,CSARRDRGAEQYF,TGCAGTGCTCGCCGGGACAGGGGTGCCGAGCAGTACTTC
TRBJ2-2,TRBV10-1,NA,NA,CASSESGRSNTGELFF,TGCGCCAGCAGTGAGTCAGGGCGATCGAACACCGGGGAGCTGTTTTTT
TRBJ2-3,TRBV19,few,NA,CASGWISTDTQYF,TGTGCCAGTGGGTGGATAAGCACAGATACGCAGTATTTT
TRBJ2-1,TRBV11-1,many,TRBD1,CASSVDRGRNNEQFF,TGTGCCAGCAGCGTGGACAGGGGGCGGAACAATGAGCAGTTCTTC
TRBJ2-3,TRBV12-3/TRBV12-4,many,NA,CASSLGGGDTDTQYF,TGTGCCAGCAGTTTAGGTGGGGGAGACACAGATACGCAGTATTTT
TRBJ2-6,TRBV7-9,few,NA,CASRPPTGSGANVLTF,TGTGCCAGCAGACCTCCTACAGGATCTGGGGCCAACGTCCTGACTTTC
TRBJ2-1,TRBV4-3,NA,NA,CASSPTQPGTYNEQFF,TGCGCCAGCAGCCCAACCCAACCAGGGACCTACAATGAGCAGTTCTTC
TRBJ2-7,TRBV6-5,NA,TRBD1,CASSYSGQGAHEQYF,TGTGCCAGCAGTTACTCGGGACAGGGGGCCCACGAGCAGTACTTC
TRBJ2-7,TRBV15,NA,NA,CATSRDPGVLYEQYF,TGTGCCACCAGCAGGGATCCGGGGGTGCTCTACGAGCAGTACTTC
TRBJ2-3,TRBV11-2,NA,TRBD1,CASSFGWDRGTDTQYF,TGTGCCAGCAGCTTCGGGTGGGACAGGGGCACAGATACGCAGTATTTT
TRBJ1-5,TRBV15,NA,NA,CATSRDKGDGNQPQHF,TGTGCCACCAGCAGAGATAAGGGCGATGGCAATCAGCCCCAGCATTTT
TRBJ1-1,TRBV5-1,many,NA,CASSNDRDTEAFF,TGCGCCAGCAGCAACGACAGAGACACTGAAGCTTTCTTT
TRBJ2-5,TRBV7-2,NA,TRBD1,CASSLGTGGWAQETQYF,TGTGCCAGCAGCTTAGGGACAGGGGGCTGGGCACAAGAGACCCAGTACTTC
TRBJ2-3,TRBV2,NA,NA,CASSERTVLNTDTQYF,TGTGCCAGCAGTGAGAGGACAGTTCTCAACACAGATACGCAGTATTTT
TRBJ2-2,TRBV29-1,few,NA,CSVRQAENTGELFF,TGCAGCGTTCGCCAGGCGGAGAACACCGGGGAGCTGTTTTTT
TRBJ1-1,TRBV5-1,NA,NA,CASSFDLGRNTEAFF,TGCGCCAGCAGCTTCGACCTGGGCAGGAACACTGAAGCTTTCTTT
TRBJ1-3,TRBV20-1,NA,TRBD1,CSAKGQGPGNTIYF,TGCAGTGCGAAAGGACAGGGTCCTGGAAACACCATATATTTT
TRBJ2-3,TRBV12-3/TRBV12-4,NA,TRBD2,CASSLAGGSNTQYF,TGTGCCAGCAGTTTGGCGGGGGGCTCGAATACGCAGTATTTT
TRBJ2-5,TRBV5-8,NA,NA,CASRPTIAYNQETQYF,TGTGCCAGCAGGCCGACCATTGCGTATAACCAAGAGACCCAGTACTTC
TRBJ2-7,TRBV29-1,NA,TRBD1,CSVEDMGTGAYEQYF,TGCAGCGTTGAAGATATGGGGACAGGGGCCTACGAGCAGTACTTC
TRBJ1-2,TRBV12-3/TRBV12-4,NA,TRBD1,CASSNEGTGGYGYTF,TGTGCCAGCAGTAATGAGGGGACAGGAGGATACGGCTACACCTTC
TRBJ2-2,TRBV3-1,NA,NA,CASSQERQNTGELFF,TGTGCCAGCAGCCAAGAGCGACAGAACACCGGGGAGCTGTTTTTT
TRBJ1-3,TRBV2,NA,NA,CASSRDKTYGRSGNTIYF,TGTGCCAGCAGCCGGGACAAAACATATGGGAGGTCTGGAAACACCATATATTTT
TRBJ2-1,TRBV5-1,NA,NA,CASSLENPGLNNEQFF,TGCGCCAGCAGCTTGGAGAATCCGGGTCTCAACAATGAGCAGTTCTTC
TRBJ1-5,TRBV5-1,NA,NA,CASSLGSSPYSNQPQHF,TGCGCCAGCAGCTTGGGATCCAGCCCCTATAGCAATCAGCCCCAGCATTTT
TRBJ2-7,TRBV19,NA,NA,CGSSMRRNYEQYF,TGTGGCAGTAGTATGCGTCGAAACTACGAGCAGTACTTC
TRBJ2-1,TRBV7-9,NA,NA,CASSPLGGARSNEQFF,TGTGCCAGCAGCCCCTTGGGGGGGGCCCGGAGCAATGAGCAGTTCTTC
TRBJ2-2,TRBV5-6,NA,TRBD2,CASSLVSATSAYTGELFF,TGTGCCAGCAGCTTGGTCAGTGCGACTAGCGCCTACACCGGGGAGCTGTTTTTT
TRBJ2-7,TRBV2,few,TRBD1,CASSRQGAREQYF,TGTGCCAGCAGTCGGCAGGGGGCAAGAGAGCAGTACTTC
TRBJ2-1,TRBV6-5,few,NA,CASSYRSAENYNEQFF,TGTGCCAGCAGTTACCGTTCTGCAGAAAATTACAATGAGCAGTTCTTC
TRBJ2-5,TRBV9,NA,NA,CASSVADGLRWGETQYF,TGTGCCAGCAGCGTAGCTGACGGGTTGCGGTGGGGGGAGACCCAGTACTTC
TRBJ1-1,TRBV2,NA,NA,CASRGDGVAEAFF,TGTGCCAGCAGGGGAGACGGAGTGGCTGAAGCTTTCTTT
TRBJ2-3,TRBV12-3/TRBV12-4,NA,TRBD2,CASSLRSRTSGGGADTQYF,TGTGCCAGCAGTTTACGTAGCCGGACTAGCGGGGGGGGCGCAGATACGCAGTATTTT
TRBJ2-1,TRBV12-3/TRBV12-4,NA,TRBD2,CASSLGSLAGAYNEQFF,TGTGCCAGCAGTTTAGGATCATTGGCGGGGGCCTACAATGAGCAGTTCTTC
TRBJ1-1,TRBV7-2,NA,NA,CASSYRDLAEAFF,TGTGCCAGCAGCTACAGGGATTTGGCTGAAGCTTTCTTT
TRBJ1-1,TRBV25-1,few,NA,CASLTGDTEAFF,TGTGCCAGCCTGACAGGCGACACTGAAGCTTTCTTT